These 10 T cell receptor beta chains came from one sample sequenced in a study of cytomegalovirus exposure and HLA in healthy donors. PCR used 60 Vbeta primers and 13 Jbeta primers. Clones were read by immunoSEQ multiplex PCR, and TCRdb kept only the in-frame ones, dropping some. The profile covers roughly 130,000 clones, with about 80% appearing a single time and 1% taken by the ten largest. The sample consisted of PBMCs. These receptor sequences come from a middle-aged man in good health and CMV-seronegative.

CDR3 sequence reads: CASSRGGTGNTIYF. The CDR3, as DNA: TGTGCCAGCAGCCGCGGGGGCACTGGAAACACCATATATTTT. The V gene is TRBV28, the J gene TRBJ1-3; D might be TRBD1 (6 bases). The CDR3 is 14 amino acids. The germline CDR1 and CDR2 sequences are MDHEN and SYDVKM. Trimming pared 6 bases from V and 2 bases from J, leaving 11 bases between.

The chain couples TRBV7-2 to TRBJ2-3; D is perhaps TRBD2 (5 bases). The CDR3 length is 14 residues. V gave up 7 bases and J gave up 2 bases, with 13 bases separating them. Germline V gene sequence: CDR1 SGHTA, CDR2 FQGNSA. CDR3 sequence (DNA): TGTGCCAGCACGGAGCGGCCCTACACAGATACGCAGTATTTT. Encoded protein: CASTERPYTDTQYF.

Regarding this clone: Additional DNA sequences in this sample encode the identical CDR3. This chain joins TRBV30 and TRBJ1-1; the D gene is possibly TRBD1 (5 bases). CDR1 is GTSNPN and CDR2 is SVGIG in the germline V gene (reference sequence). Between the trimmed V and J ends, which lost 0 bases and 3 bases, there was a span of 8 bases. This CDR3 has 13 amino acids. DNA of the CDR3: TGTGCCTGGAGTGTACGGGGGGACACTGAAGCTTTCTTT. Its translation is CAWSVRGDTEAFF.

CDR3 nucleotide sequence: TGTGCCAGCAGCTTGGGAGGATTCTCCTACGAGCAGTACTTC. Translated, it gives CASSLGGFSYEQYF. V usage is TRBV5-4 and J usage is TRBJ2-7; no clear D. CDR1 is SGHNT, CDR2 YYREEE, per germline (reference sequence). The CDR3 runs to 14 residues. V lost 0 bases and J lost 0, with 7 bases in between.

The chain employs TRBV18 and TRBJ2-3; TRBD1 might be the D (6 bases). Per germline, CDR1 KGHSH and CDR2 LQKENI. V lost 6 bases and J 0 bases, leaving 19 bases between the germline ends. CDR3 length: 17 residues. The chain's CDR3 is CASSNRQDPTSTDTQYF. CDR3 in DNA: TGTGCCAGCTCCAACCGACAGGATCCCACTAGCACAGATACGCAGTATTTT.

J is TRBJ2-5 and V is TRBV5-1; 8 nucleotides align to TRBD2. The J segment lost 1 base and the V segment lost 2 bases, leaving 4 bases of the junction unmatched. The length of the CDR3 is 15 residues. The germline gives CDR1 SGHRS, CDR2 YFSETQ. The chain's CDR3 is CASSLLADPQETQYF. The CDR3 DNA reads as TGCGCCAGCAGCTTACTAGCGGACCCCCAAGAGACCCAGTACTTC.

This clone was seen just once. V and J are TRBV28 and TRBJ1-2, with no clear D. Germline assignment: CDR1 MDHEN and CDR2 SYDVKM. There are 15 residues in the CDR3. The ends were cut back, 4 bases at V and 4 bases at J, with 16 bases in the middle. Written as DNA, the CDR3 is TGTGCCAGCAGTTGGGTGGGAGGCGGCTCCTATGGCTACACCTTC. This sequence encodes CASSWVGGGSYGYTF.

The chain couples TRBV6-1 to TRBJ2-7; TRBD2 agrees at 10 bases. The CDR3 has 15 amino acids. CDR1 and CDR2 (germline): MNHNS, SASEGT. J lost 5 bases, V lost 6 bases, and 10 bases had no gene match. The CDR3 DNA reads as TGTGCCAGCAGAAAAACCGGGACTAGCGTGGACGAGCAGTACTTC. Translation: CASRKTGTSVDEQYF.

This sequence joins TRBV7-2 and TRBJ1-2; 9 nucleotides align to TRBD1. The germline V gene has CDR1 SGHTA and CDR2 FQGNSA. The CDR3 is 15 residues long. Trimming cost V 6 bases and J 7 bases; bases outside gene matches: 12. The CDR3 DNA follows: TGTGCCAGCAGAGAATTACAGGGGGCCGCGGGTGGCTACACCTTC. Protein: CASRELQGAAGGYTF. The full variable domain, with the rest looked up from reference TRBV7-2 and TRBJ1-2, is GAGVSQSPSNKVTEKGKDVELRCDPISGHTALYWYRQSLGQGLEFLIYFQGNSAPDKSGLPSDRFSAERTGGSVSTLTIQRTQQEDSAVYLCASRELQGAAGGYTFGSGTRLTVV.

The chain recombines TRBV2 with TRBJ2-5; a weak D match, TRBD2 (6 bases). This CDR3 region has 15 residues. Trimming cost V 6 bases and J 1 base, with 15 bases left between them. Germline V CDR1 and CDR2: SNHLY, FYNNEI. CDR3 region: CASSAAGTLQETQYF. The CDR3 nucleotides read TGTGCCAGCAGCGCCGCGGGGACCCTCCAAGAGACCCAGTACTTC. Supplemented by reference TRBV2 and TRBJ2-5, the full variable domain reads EPEVTQTPSHQVTQMGQEVILRCVPISNHLYFYWYRQILGQKVEFLVSFYNNEISEKSEIFDDQFSVERPDGSNFTLKIRSTKLEDSAMYFCASSAAGTLQETQYFGPGTRLLVL.